Sequencing of this TCR beta chain was carried out in a study of T cell repertoires in cytomegalovirus infection. TCRdb re-derived calls from the reads in MiXCR, one entry per CDR3 protein. The sample has 700,000 to 850,000 distinct CDR3 sequences; about 30% are singletons. In its sample, this clonotype was seen many times. What it binds is not known. This CDR3 spans 15 amino acids. Germline V gives CDR1 DFQATT, CDR2 SNEGSKA (reference sequence). Trimming took 6 bases from V and 3 from J; bases not matched to a gene: 11. The chain joins TRBV20-1 to TRBJ1-1, with TRBD1 identical over 9 bases. This clonotype originated in a human donor in good health (CMV status not recorded). Some clones in this sample may be carry-over from other donors' samples. Sequencing used cultured CD8+ T cells from PBMCs, obtained from culture after CMV antigen stimulation. CDR3 region: CSARTGVGYYTEAFF. CDR3 sequence (DNA): TGCAGTGCAAGGACAGGGGTCGGTTATTACACTGAAGCTTTCTTT.